The clone carrying this TCR beta chain was seen repeatedly, ten times or more. What it recognizes is unknown. Germline CDR1 reads DFQATT; CDR2 reads SNEGSKA (reference sequence). CDR3 length equals 14 residues. The data were taken from a study of T cells in Graves' hyperthyroidism and ophthalmopathy. The study, taken as a whole, reports: The model forecast ophthalmopathy, anticipating it by a median roughly 6.5 months before onset. Stable hyperthyroidism was told apart from ophthalmopathy by a model built on 13 V-J features.

Drawn at first hyperthyroidism diagnosis, the blood sample preceded any ophthalmopathy symptoms. RNA transcripts yielded amplified TCR beta CDR3 regions. When the TCR CDR3 underwent first-round RT-PCR, the HTBI primer set was used. TCRdb itself ran the multiplex PCR reads through MiXCR, one entry per CDR3 protein. The table lists some 600,000 distinct CDR3 sequences, approximately 15% of them singletons. This chain connects TRBV20-1 to TRBJ1-1; D is perhaps TRBD1 (6 bases). Sequencing used blood. This sequence originates from a woman under 40 with Graves' hyperthyroidism that later progressed to Graves' ophthalmopathy. Here the CDR3 reads CRYGGAGAGTEAFF. CDR3 nucleotides: TGCAGGTACGGCGGGGCGGGGGCGGGCACTGAAGCTTTCTTT.